This T cell receptor (beta chain) was identified in a study of T cell responses to AZD1222 COVID-19 vaccine. The V segment lost 8 bases and the J segment 5 bases; nucleotides outside the gene matches: 8. The CDR3 contains 13 residues. Per germline, CDR1 MGHDK and CDR2 SYGVNS. Sequencing used immunoSEQ multiplex PCR; TCRdb keeps in-frame clones, though not all of them. The sample carries about 83,000 clones, approximately 87% recorded once. Sequences were derived from peripheral blood, sampled on day 0 of MenACWY control vaccination. This chain connects TRBV25-1 to TRBJ2-5; 7 nucleotides match TRBD1. This TCR came from an adult in good health. CDR3 bases: TGTGCCAGCGCAGACAGGGTCACGGAGACCCAGTACTTC. Amino acid sequence: CASADRVTETQYF.